The 21 T cell receptor beta chains below come from one sample, sequenced in a study of monozygotic twins with inflammatory bowel disease. TCRdb re-called the 5' RACE reads and gives one entry per CDR3 protein, without DNA. The table lists about 210,000 distinct CDR3 sequences. Sequenced sample: blood. The receptors shown here come from a human donor with ulcerative colitis or Crohn's disease, or a healthy co-twin of an affected twin (not recorded which).

This chain uses TRBV5-4 with TRBJ1-2. The V gene's germline CDR1 is SGHNT and CDR2 YYREEE (reference sequence). The CDR3 runs 13 residues. CDR3 amino acids: CASSTVRRPGYTF.

V and J are TRBV4-1 and TRBJ1-1; TCRdb's D call of TRBD1 is untestable without DNA. The germline V gene has CDR1 MGHRA and CDR2 YSYEKL. The CDR3 consists of 16 residues. Here the CDR3 reads CASSQERGRMNTEAFF.

V and J are TRBV7-9 and TRBJ1-6; TCRdb designates TRBD1, a call that cannot be tested without DNA. This CDR3 contains 14 residues. Germline loops: CDR1 SEHNR, CDR2 FQNEAQ (reference sequence). This CDR3 is CASSQQGEHSPLHF. The full variable domain, its missing parts supplied by reference TRBV7-9 and TRBJ1-6, is DTGVSQNPRHKITKRGQNVTFRCDPISEHNRLYWYRQTLGQGPEFLTYFQNEAQLEKSRLLSDRFSAERPKGSFSTLEIQRTEQGDSAMYLCASSQQGEHSPLHFGNGTRLTVT.

The CDR3 sequence: CASSLERGLAQFF. The rearrangement links TRBV5-5 to TRBJ2-1; TCRdb proposes TRBD2, but this gene call is untestable without DNA. Germline CDR1 and CDR2: SGHKS and YYEKEE (reference sequence). This CDR3 has 13 amino acids.

The V gene is TRBV12-3 or TRBV12-4, the J gene TRBJ1-5. The CDR3 has 15 amino acids. This CDR3 reads CASRQSGGGNQPQHF.

The chain has TRBV27 and TRBJ1-1; TCRdb lists TRBD1, though no DNA is available to test this call. Germline lookup yields CDR1 MNHEY and CDR2 SMNVEV (reference sequence). This CDR3 is built from 16 residues. The chain's CDR3 is CASSFAPPTGETEAFF.

The gene calls are TRBV19 and TRBJ1-1. The CDR3 has 12 amino acids. Germline CDR1 reads LNHDA; CDR2 reads SQIVND (reference sequence). This CDR3 is CASSIWEGDVFF. The variable domain in full, completed from reference TRBV19 and TRBJ1-1, reads DGGITQSPKYLFRKEGQNVTLSCEQNLNHDAMYWYRQDPGQGLRLIYYSQIVNDFQKGDIAEGYSVSREKKESFPLTVTSAQKNPTAFYLCASSIWEGDVFFGQGTRLTVV.

The chain combines TRBV20-1 with TRBJ1-6. This CDR3 is 15 amino acids long. CDR1 DFQATT and CDR2 SNEGSKA come from the germline V gene (reference sequence). The CDR3 sequence: CSAISRQSPGSPLHF.

The chain has TRBV16 and TRBJ2-1; checking the TCRdb D call of TRBD2 is not possible without DNA. This CDR3 region has 14 residues. Germline V gene data show CDR1 as KGHSY and CDR2 as FQNENV. CDR3 region: CASSPQAPYNEQFF.

The rearrangement joins TRBV5-4 to TRBJ1-1. CDR3 length: 12 residues. CDR1 and CDR2 (germline): SGHNT, YYREEE (reference sequence). This CDR3 is CASSLWGFEAFF.

The chain joins TRBV12-3 or TRBV12-4 to TRBJ1-5; TCRdb's D gene call, TRBD1, goes unchecked for lack of DNA. CDR3 length: 15 amino acids. The CDR3 loop reads CASSLPAQGNQPQHF.

The rearrangement links TRBV7-2 to TRBJ2-3; TCRdb calls TRBD2, which cannot be checked without DNA. CDR3 length equals 14 residues. Germline CDR1 and CDR2: SGHTA and FQGNSA. CDR3 protein: CASRQGLFTDTQYF.

The CDR3 loop reads CSARVQENTEAFF. The chain combines TRBV20-1 with TRBJ1-1. In germline, CDR1 is DFQATT, CDR2 SNEGSKA (reference sequence). This CDR3 region has 13 residues.

The chain links TRBV24-1 to TRBJ2-5; with no DNA, the TCRdb D assignment of TRBD2 cannot be verified. Per germline, CDR1 KGHDR and CDR2 SFDVKD. This CDR3 comprises 16 residues. The CDR3 loop is CATSDGGSGAGETQYF.

V and J are TRBV5-1 and TRBJ1-1. Per germline, CDR1 SGHRS and CDR2 YFSETQ. The CDR3 has 15 residues. This CDR3 is CASSLERVSITEAFF. The whole variable domain, filled in from reference TRBV5-1 and TRBJ1-1, reads KAGVTQTPRYLIKTRGQQVTLSCSPISGHRSVSWYQQTPGQGLQFLFEYFSETQRNKGNFPGRFSGRQFSNSRSEMNVSTLELGDSALYLCASSLERVSITEAFFGQGTRLTVV.

The V call is TRBV4-1, the J call TRBJ2-2; the D gene TCRdb calls, TRBD1, cannot be checked with no DNA. From germline, CDR1 is MGHRA and CDR2 YSYEKL. The CDR3 extends over 16 amino acids. CDR3 protein: CASSQWTGRSTGELFF.

V usage is TRBV25-1 and J usage is TRBJ2-1; there is no DNA to check the TCRdb D call of TRBD1. Germline CDR1 MGHDK, CDR2 SYGVNS. The CDR3 runs 16 residues. CDR3 region: CASTKSVGGYHNEQFF. The entire variable domain, with the rest obtained from reference TRBV25-1 and TRBJ2-1, is as follows: EADIYQTPRYLVIGTGKKITLECSQTMGHDKMYWYQQDPGMELHLIHYSYGVNSTEKGDLSSESTVSRIRTEHFPLTLESARPSHTSQYLCASTKSVGGYHNEQFFGPGTRLTVL.

CDR3 protein: CASSKSGTRYTGELFF. V is TRBV6-1 and J is TRBJ2-2; absent DNA, TCRdb's TRBD1 call cannot be checked. This CDR3 contains 16 residues. Per the germline V gene, CDR1 is MNHNS and CDR2 is SASEGT.

The chain joins TRBV12-3 or TRBV12-4 to TRBJ2-5; with no DNA, the TCRdb D assignment of TRBD2 cannot be verified. The length of the CDR3 is 14 residues. The CDR3 protein is CASSSLGNQETQYF.

This chain connects TRBV7-9 to TRBJ2-3; lacking DNA, the TRBD2 call made by TCRdb goes unchecked. In germline, CDR1 is SEHNR, CDR2 FQNEAQ (reference sequence). CDR3 length: 15 residues. Here the CDR3 reads CASGSDYFGTDTQYF.

The chain uses TRBV15 and TRBJ2-7; the D call from TCRdb, TRBD2, cannot be confirmed without DNA. The V gene's germline CDR1 is LNHNV and CDR2 YYDKDF (reference sequence). CDR3 length: 17 amino acids. CDR3 sequence: CATSRDRGSGQTYEQYF. Combining the CDR3 with reference TRBV15 and TRBJ2-7 gives the whole variable domain DAMVIQNPRYQVTQFGKPVTLSCSQTLNHNVMYWYQQKSSQAPKLLFHYYDKDFNNEADTPDNFQSRRPNTSFCFLDIRSPGLGDTAMYLCATSRDRGSGQTYEQYFGPGTRLTVT.